This T cell receptor beta chain was identified during a study of cytomegalovirus exposure and HLA in healthy donors. Notes on the study in general: In a later analysis, HLA-associated TCR beta chains were more clonally expanded than equally common others.

This PCR relied on a set of 60 Vbeta primers and 13 Jbeta primers. Assay: immunoSEQ multiplex PCR; the TCRdb copy retains only in-frame clones and omits some. The sample carries more than 85,000 clones, around 86% recorded once. The V and J ends lost 3 bases and 12 bases, in that order; junction bases with no gene match: 9. There are 13 residues in the CDR3. Germline loops: CDR1 LGHNA, CDR2 YNFKEQ. In nominal health when sampled, donors likely had unrecorded immune exposures nonetheless. Comment on this clone: Antigen: not known.

This rearrangement joins TRBV4-2 to TRBJ1-2; the match to TRBD1 covers 8 bases. Material: PBMCs. This receptor was taken from a man aged 40-50 years in good health and CMV-seronegative. As DNA, the CDR3 is TGTGCCAGCAGCCACGCGCAACAGGGGGTGGACACCTTC. Translated, it gives CASSHAQQGVDTF.